The clone carrying this T cell receptor (beta chain) was seen more than once but under ten times. What it binds is not known. TCRdb recomputed calls from the 5' RACE reads with MiXCR, one row per CDR3 protein. The sample yields 310,000 or so distinct CDR3 sequences, around 20% seen once. This record belongs to a study of CD8 T cells in ankylosing spondylitis. Study-wide points: Reports say disease-linked clones showed up significantly more in matched ankylosing spondylitis synovial fluid. CD8+ cells made up the disease-linked clones, which were relatively rare in peripheral blood. Some of these motif variants have turned up before, in reports on reactive arthritis synovial fluid and blood. Seven to nine highly homologous variants formed a TCR beta motif that appeared characteristic of ankylosing spondylitis blood.

V lost 6 bases and J lost 0, with 6 bases in between. Per germline, CDR1 KGHDR and CDR2 SFDVKD. CDR3 length: 13 amino acids. The source of this sequence is a male donor with ankylosing spondylitis or in good health (not recorded which). The chain links TRBV24-1 to TRBJ2-3; no clear D. Material: blood, either unsorted or a sorted T cell fraction (not recorded which). The CDR3 DNA reads as TGTGCCACCAGTCAGGCTAGCACAGATACGCAGTATTTT. Encoded protein: CATSQASTDTQYF.